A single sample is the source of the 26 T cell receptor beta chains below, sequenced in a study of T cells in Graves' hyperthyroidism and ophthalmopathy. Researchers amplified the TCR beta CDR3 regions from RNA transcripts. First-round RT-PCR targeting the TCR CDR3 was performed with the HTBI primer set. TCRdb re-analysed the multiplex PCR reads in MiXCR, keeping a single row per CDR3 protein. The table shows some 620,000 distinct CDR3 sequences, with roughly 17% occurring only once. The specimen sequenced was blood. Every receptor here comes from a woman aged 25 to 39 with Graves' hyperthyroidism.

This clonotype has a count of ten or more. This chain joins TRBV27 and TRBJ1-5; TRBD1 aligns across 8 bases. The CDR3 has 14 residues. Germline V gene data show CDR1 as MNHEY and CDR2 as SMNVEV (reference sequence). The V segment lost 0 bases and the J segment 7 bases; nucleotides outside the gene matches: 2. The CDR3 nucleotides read TGTGCCAGCAGTTTATCGGGGACAGGACAGCCCCAGCATTTT. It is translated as CASSLSGTGQPQHF.

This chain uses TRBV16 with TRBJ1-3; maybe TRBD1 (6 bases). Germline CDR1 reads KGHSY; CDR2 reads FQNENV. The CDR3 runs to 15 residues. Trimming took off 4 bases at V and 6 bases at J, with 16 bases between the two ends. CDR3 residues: CASSLTRGLENTIYF. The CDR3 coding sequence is TGTGCCAGCAGCCTCACGCGGGGGCTAGAAAACACCATATATTTT.

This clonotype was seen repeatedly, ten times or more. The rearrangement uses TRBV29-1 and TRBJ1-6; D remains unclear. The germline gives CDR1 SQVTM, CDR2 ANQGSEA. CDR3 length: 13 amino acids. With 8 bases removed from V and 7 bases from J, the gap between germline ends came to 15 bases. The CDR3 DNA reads TGCAGCCCAATCAGACATTACAATTCACCCCTCCACTTT. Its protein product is CSPIRHYNSPLHF.

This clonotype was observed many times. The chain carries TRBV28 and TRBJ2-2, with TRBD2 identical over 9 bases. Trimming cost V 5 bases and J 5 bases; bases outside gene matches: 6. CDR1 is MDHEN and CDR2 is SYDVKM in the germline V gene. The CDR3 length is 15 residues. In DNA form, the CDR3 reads TGTGCCAGCAGTCCAGCGGGAGGCACAACCGGGGAGCTGTTTTTT. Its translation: CASSPAGGTTGELFF.

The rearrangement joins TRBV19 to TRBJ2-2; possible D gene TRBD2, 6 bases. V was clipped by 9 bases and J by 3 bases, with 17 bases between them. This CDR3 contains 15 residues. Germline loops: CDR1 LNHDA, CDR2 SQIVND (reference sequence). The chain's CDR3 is CASSRRGWDTGELFF. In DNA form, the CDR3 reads TGTGCCAGCTCAAGGCGGGGTTGGGACACCGGGGAGCTGTTTTTT. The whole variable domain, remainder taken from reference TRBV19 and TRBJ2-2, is DGGITQSPKYLFRKEGQNVTLSCEQNLNHDAMYWYRQDPGQGLRLIYYSQIVNDFQKGDIAEGYSVSREKKESFPLTVTSAQKNPTAFYLCASSRRGWDTGELFFGEGSRLTVL.

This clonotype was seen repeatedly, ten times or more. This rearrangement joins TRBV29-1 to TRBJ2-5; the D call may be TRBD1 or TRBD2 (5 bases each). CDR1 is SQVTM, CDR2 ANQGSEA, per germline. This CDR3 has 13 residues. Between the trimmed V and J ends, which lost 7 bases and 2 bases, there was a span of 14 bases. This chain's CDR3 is CSATGTAQETQYF. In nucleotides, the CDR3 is TGCAGCGCTACCGGGACGGCGCAAGAGACCCAGTACTTC.

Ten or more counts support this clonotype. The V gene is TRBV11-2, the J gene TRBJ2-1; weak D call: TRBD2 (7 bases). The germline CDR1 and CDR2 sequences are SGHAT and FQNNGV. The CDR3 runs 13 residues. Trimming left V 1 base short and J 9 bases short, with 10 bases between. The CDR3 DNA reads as TGTGCCAGCAGCTTAGCGGCGGGGGCTGAGCAGTTCTTC. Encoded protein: CASSLAAGAEQFF.

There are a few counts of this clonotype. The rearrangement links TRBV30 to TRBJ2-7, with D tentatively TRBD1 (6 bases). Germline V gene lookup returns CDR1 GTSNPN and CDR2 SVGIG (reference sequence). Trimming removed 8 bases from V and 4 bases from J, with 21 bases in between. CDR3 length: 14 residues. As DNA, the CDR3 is TGTGCCGGGGCCCAGGACAGCAGAATATACGAGCAGTACTTC. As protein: CAGAQDSRIYEQYF.

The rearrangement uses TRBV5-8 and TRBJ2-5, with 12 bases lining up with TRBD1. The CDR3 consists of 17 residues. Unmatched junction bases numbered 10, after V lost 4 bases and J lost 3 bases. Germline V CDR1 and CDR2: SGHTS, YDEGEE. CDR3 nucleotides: TGTGCCAGCAGCCCGGGGGGGACAGGGGGCTTGGAAGAGACCCAGTACTTC. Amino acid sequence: CASSPGGTGGLEETQYF.

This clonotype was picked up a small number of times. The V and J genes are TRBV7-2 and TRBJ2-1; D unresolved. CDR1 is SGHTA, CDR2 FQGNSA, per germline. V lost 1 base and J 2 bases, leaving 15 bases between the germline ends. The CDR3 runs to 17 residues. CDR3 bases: TGTGCCAGCAGCTTAGGCCCGGTACCCCCACCCTACAATGAGCAGTTCTTC. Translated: CASSLGPVPPPYNEQFF. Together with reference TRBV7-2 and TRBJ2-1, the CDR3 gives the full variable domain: GAGVSQSPSNKVTEKGKDVELRCDPISGHTALYWYRQSLGQGLEFLIYFQGNSAPDKSGLPSDRFSAERTGGSVSTLTIQRTQQEDSAVYLCASSLGPVPPPYNEQFFGPGTRLTVL.

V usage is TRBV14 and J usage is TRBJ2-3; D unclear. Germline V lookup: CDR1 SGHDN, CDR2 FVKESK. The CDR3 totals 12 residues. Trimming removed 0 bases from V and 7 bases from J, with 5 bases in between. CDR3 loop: CASSQEGYTQYF. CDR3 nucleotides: TGTGCCAGCAGCCAAGAAGGATATACGCAGTATTTT.

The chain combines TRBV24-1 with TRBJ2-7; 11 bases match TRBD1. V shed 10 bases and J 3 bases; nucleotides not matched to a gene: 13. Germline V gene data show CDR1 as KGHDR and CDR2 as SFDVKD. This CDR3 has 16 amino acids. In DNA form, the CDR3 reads TGTGCCACAGCTCGGGGACCCGGGACAGGGGGCTACGAGCAGTACTTC. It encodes CATARGPGTGGYEQYF.

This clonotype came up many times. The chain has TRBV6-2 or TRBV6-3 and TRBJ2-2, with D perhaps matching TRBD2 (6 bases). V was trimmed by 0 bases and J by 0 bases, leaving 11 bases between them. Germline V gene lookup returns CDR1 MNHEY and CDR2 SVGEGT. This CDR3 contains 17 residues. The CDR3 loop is CASSYSRDSTNTGELFF. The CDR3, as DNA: TGTGCCAGCAGTTACTCGAGGGACTCCACGAACACCGGGGAGCTGTTTTTT.

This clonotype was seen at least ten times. CDR3 DNA sequence: TGTGCCTGGAGTCTGGGGTGGCGTGGAAACACCATATATTTT. Its translation: CAWSLGWRGNTIYF. This sequence joins TRBV30 and TRBJ1-3, with D unresolved. V was cut by 2 bases and J by 3 bases, with 11 bases left in between. Germline V gene sequence: CDR1 GTSNPN, CDR2 SVGIG (reference sequence). The CDR3 is made up of 14 amino acids. The full variable domain, with the rest looked up from reference TRBV30 and TRBJ1-3, is SQTIHQWPATLVQPVGSPLSLECTVEGTSNPNLYWYRQAAGRGLQLLFYSVGIGQISSEVPQNLSASRPQDRQFILSSKKLLLSDSGFYLCAWSLGWRGNTIYFGEGSWLTVV.

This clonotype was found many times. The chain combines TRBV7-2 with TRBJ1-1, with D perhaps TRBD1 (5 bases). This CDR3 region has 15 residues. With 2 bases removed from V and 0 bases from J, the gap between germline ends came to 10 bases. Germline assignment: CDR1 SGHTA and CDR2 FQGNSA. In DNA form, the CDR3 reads TGTGCCAGCAGCTTATTGGGGGTTATGAACACTGAAGCTTTCTTT. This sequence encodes CASSLLGVMNTEAFF. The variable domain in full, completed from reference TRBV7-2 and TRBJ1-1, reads GAGVSQSPSNKVTEKGKDVELRCDPISGHTALYWYRQSLGQGLEFLIYFQGNSAPDKSGLPSDRFSAERTGGSVSTLTIQRTQQEDSAVYLCASSLLGVMNTEAFFGQGTRLTVV.

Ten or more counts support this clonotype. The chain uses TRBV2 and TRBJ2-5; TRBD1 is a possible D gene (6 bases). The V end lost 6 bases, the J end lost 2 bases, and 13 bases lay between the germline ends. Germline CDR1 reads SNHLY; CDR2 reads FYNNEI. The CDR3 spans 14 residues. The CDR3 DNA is TGTGCCAGCAGACGGGGACAACAACAAGAGACCCAGTACTTC. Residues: CASRRGQQQETQYF.

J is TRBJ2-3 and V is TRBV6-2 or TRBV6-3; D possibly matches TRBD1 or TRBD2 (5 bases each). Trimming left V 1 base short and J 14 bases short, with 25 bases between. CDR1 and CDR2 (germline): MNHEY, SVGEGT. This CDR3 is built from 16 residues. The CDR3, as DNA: TGTGCCAGCAGTTACTATCTCCGGGGTCGGGACCGAGGTCCGTATTTT. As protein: CASSYYLRGRDRGPYF.

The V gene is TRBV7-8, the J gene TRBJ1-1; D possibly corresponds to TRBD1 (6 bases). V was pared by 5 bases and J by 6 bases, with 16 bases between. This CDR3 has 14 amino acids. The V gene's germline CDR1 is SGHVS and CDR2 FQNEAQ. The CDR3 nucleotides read TGTGCCAGCAGCCTTAATATCAGGGGACCTGAAGCTTTCTTT. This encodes CASSLNIRGPEAFF.

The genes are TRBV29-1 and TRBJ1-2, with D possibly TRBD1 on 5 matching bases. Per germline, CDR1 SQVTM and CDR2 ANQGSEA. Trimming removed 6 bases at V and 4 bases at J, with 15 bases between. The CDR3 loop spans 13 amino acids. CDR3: CSVYPLTGYGYTF. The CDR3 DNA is TGCAGCGTCTACCCTTTAACAGGCTATGGCTACACCTTC.

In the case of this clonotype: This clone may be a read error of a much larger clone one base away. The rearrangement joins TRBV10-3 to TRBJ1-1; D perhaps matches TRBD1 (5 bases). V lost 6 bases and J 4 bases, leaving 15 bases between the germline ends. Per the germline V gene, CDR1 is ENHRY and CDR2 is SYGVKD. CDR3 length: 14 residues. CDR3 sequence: CAIRRGREGTEAFF. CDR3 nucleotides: TGTGCCATCAGAAGGGGCAGGGAAGGCACTGAAGCTTTCTTT.

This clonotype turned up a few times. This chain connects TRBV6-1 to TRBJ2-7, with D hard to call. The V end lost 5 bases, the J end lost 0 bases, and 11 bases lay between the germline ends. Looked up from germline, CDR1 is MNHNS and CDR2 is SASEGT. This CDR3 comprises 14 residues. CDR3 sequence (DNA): TGTGCCAGCAGTCCCGGACGGACCTCCTACGAGCAGTACTTC. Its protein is CASSPGRTSYEQYF.

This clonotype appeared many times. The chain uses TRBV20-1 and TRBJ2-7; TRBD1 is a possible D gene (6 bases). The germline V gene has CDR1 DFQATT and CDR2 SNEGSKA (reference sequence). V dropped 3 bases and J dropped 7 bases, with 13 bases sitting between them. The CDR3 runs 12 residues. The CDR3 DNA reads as TGCAGTGCTAGTACAGGGTTCAAAGAGCAGTACTTC. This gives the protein CSASTGFKEQYF.

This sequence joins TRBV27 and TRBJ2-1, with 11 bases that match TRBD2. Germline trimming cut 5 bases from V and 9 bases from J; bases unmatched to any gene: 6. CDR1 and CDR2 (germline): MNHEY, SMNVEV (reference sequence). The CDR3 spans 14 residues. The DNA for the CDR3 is TGTGCCAGCAGTATACTAGCGGGAGTTGTTGAGCAGTTCTTC. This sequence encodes CASSILAGVVEQFF.

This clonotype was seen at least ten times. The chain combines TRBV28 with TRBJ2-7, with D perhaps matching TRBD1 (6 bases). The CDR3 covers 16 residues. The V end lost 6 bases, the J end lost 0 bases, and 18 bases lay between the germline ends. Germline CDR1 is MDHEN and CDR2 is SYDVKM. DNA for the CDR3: TGTGCCAGCAGCCCACCTCAGGGGTACGACTCCTACGAGCAGTACTTC. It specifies CASSPPQGYDSYEQYF.

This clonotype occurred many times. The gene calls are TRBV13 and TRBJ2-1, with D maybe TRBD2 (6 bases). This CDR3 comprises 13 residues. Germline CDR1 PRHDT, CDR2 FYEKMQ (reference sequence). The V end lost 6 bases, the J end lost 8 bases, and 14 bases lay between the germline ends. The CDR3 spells CASRPGVSHEQFF. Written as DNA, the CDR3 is TGTGCCAGCAGGCCGGGAGTTAGTCATGAGCAGTTCTTC.

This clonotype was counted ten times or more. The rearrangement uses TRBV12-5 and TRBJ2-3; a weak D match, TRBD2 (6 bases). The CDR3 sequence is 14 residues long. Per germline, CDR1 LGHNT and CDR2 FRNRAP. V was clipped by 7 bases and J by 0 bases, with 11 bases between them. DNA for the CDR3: TGTGCTAGTGATACAAGCGGGAGCACAGATACGCAGTATTTT. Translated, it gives CASDTSGSTDTQYF.